The table lists the clone carrying this T cell receptor beta chain with a few counts. TCRdb independently ran MiXCR on the reads; one entry per CDR3 protein. The table includes more than 350,000 distinct CDR3 sequences, roughly 30% detected once. This record belongs to a study of T cell repertoires in cytomegalovirus infection. Study overall: Public TCR beta signatures provided an indication of both CMV infection and a matching HLA type.

The germline gives CDR1 MNHNS, CDR2 SASEGT. The CDR3 is made up of 16 amino acids. Trimming removed 2 bases from V and 3 bases from J; junction bases left unmatched: 3. V gene TRBV6-1 combines with J gene TRBJ2-1; 11 positions match TRBD1. The sequenced sample consisted of PBMCs. The TCR sequence derives from a human donor in good health (CMV status not recorded). Some clones in this sample may be carry-over from other donors' samples. The DNA of the CDR3 is TGTGCCAGCAGTGAAAGTGGGACAGGGGGCTACAATGAGCAGTTCTTC. Translated: CASSESGTGGYNEQFF.